Each of the 17 T cell receptor beta chains below was sequenced from the same sample in a study of radiation and T cells in renal cell carcinoma. Clones were read by immunoSEQ multiplex PCR, and TCRdb kept only the in-frame ones, dropping some. In the table there are more than 150,000 clones, approximately 90% of which are singletons. Time point defined: blood 2 weeks post-SBRT. Treatment: 15 Gy SBRT to primary tumor, nephrectomy 4 weeks later. The sample in question was blood, obtained from a patient whose treatment included radiotherapy and nephrectomy. These receptors all come from a woman in her fifties or sixties with renal cell carcinoma.

The chain links TRBV6-1 to TRBJ2-7; 8 positions agree with TRBD1. Trimming at V came to 5 bases and at J to 6 bases, leaving 12 bases not matched to a gene. The CDR3 spans 15 residues. Germline CDR1 is MNHNS and CDR2 is SASEGT. The CDR3 reads CASSTLTGGGREQYF. DNA of the CDR3: TGTGCCAGCAGTACCTTAACAGGGGGAGGTCGCGAGCAGTACTTC.

The chain couples TRBV6-1 to TRBJ2-3; the D call may be TRBD1 or TRBD2 (5 bases each). Germline V gene lookup returns CDR1 MNHNS and CDR2 SASEGT. Trimming removed 5 bases at V and 0 bases at J, with 12 bases between. The CDR3 is made up of 15 amino acids. The CDR3 is CASSRTGDSTDTQYF. The CDR3 DNA is TGTGCCAGCAGTAGAACCGGGGACAGCACAGATACGCAGTATTTT.

This clone has more than one count but fewer than ten. The chain joins TRBV6-1 to TRBJ1-1; no definite D call. The CDR3 totals 14 residues. V lost 6 bases and J 1 base, leaving 12 bases between the germline ends. The germline V gene encodes CDR1 MNHNS and CDR2 SASEGT. CDR3 coding DNA: TGTGCCAGCAGCCAAAAGTGGGGGAACACTGAAGCTTTCTTT. This gives the protein CASSQKWGNTEAFF.

The chain links TRBV9 to TRBJ2-6, with no clear D. The V gene lost 3 bases and the J gene lost 0 bases, with 13 bases spanning the gap. The CDR3 has 17 amino acids. The V gene's germline CDR1 is SGDLS and CDR2 YYNGEE. CDR3 in amino acids: CASSEADPNSGANVLTF. The CDR3 region has the DNA TGTGCCAGCAGCGAAGCAGATCCGAACTCTGGGGCCAACGTCCTGACTTTC. Variable domain in full (rest from reference TRBV9 and TRBJ2-6): DSGVTQTPKHLITATGQRVTLRCSPRSGDLSVYWYQQSLDQGLQFLIQYYNGEERAKGNILERFSAQQFPDLHSELNLSSLELGDSALYFCASSEADPNSGANVLTFGAGSRLTVL.

The rearrangement uses TRBV5-4 and TRBJ1-1, with D unclear. Trimming took 0 bases from V and 2 from J, leaving 11 bases between them. The CDR3 consists of 15 residues. Germline V gene sequence: CDR1 SGHNT, CDR2 YYREEE (reference sequence). The DNA for the CDR3 is TGTGCCAGCAGCTTGGCTGGAGGAAGCAACACTGAAGCTTTCTTT. Protein sequence: CASSLAGGSNTEAFF.

V and J are TRBV4-1 and TRBJ1-2; TRBD1 might be the D (6 bases). The CDR3 sequence is 16 residues long. CDR1 is MGHRA, CDR2 YSYEKL, per germline. Trimming shortened V by 0 bases and J by 5 bases, and 16 bases separated the two germline ends. The CDR3 DNA is TGCGCCAGCAGCCAAGATGGTTTGGGGGCGAGGTATGGCTACACCTTC. It specifies CASSQDGLGARYGYTF.

The chain has TRBV6-1 and TRBJ2-3; D is ambiguous. The V end was cut by 8 bases, the J end by 0 bases, with 12 bases between. There are 14 residues in the CDR3. The germline V gene encodes CDR1 MNHNS and CDR2 SASEGT. The CDR3: CASHTRDSTDTQYF. In nucleotides, the CDR3 is TGTGCCAGCCACACAAGGGATAGCACAGATACGCAGTATTTT.

CDR3 coding DNA: TGCAGCGTTGAAGAGGGTTCCACCGGTGAGACCCAGTACTTC. This gives the protein CSVEEGSTGETQYF. The chain recombines TRBV29-1 with TRBJ2-5; D remains ambiguous. This CDR3 contains 14 residues. CDR1 and CDR2 from the germline V gene are SQVTM and ANQGSEA. The ends were cut back, 0 bases at V and 5 bases at J, with 13 bases in the middle.

The chain recombines TRBV4-1 with TRBJ1-2, with TRBD1 as a possible D gene (6 bases). Germline lookup yields CDR1 MGHRA and CDR2 YSYEKL. V lost 1 base to trimming and J lost 7 bases, with 16 bases between them. This CDR3 spans 15 amino acids. The CDR3 loop is CASSQVSGDPSGYTF. CDR3 DNA: TGCGCCAGCAGCCAAGTTTCAGGGGATCCGTCTGGCTACACCTTC.

The chain combines TRBV19 with TRBJ2-1, with D perhaps assigned TRBD1 or TRBD2 (6 bases each). The CDR3 is 16 residues long. Deletions cut 6 bases from V and 0 bases from J, with 15 bases between. Germline lookup yields CDR1 LNHDA and CDR2 SQIVND (reference sequence). CDR3 amino acids: CASRGAGGVSYNEQFF. DNA for the CDR3: TGTGCCAGTAGGGGGGCCGGCGGGGTCTCCTACAATGAGCAGTTCTTC.

V is TRBV7-8 and J is TRBJ1-6; D remains unclear. The V gene lost 8 bases and the J gene lost 10 bases, with 24 bases spanning the gap. The CDR3 sequence is 16 residues long. CDR1 and CDR2 from the germline V gene are SGHVS and FQNEAQ. The CDR3 loop is CASASVSSGSLSPLHF. CDR3 DNA sequence: TGTGCCAGCGCTTCTGTAAGCAGTGGGAGTCTGTCACCCCTCCACTTT.

This chain joins TRBV19 and TRBJ2-1; D gene uncertain. Germline values: CDR1 LNHDA, CDR2 SQIVND (reference sequence). The CDR3 extends over 14 amino acids. Trimming took 3 bases from V and 6 from J, leaving 12 bases between them. The CDR3 nucleotides are TGTGCCAGTAGTATCAACCTTGGACCCAATGAGCAGTTCTTC. Its protein is CASSINLGPNEQFF.

The genes are TRBV19 and TRBJ1-4; possibly TRBD1 for D (5 bases). Deletions cut 4 bases from V and 4 bases from J, with 7 bases between. The V gene's germline CDR1 is LNHDA and CDR2 SQIVND (reference sequence). The CDR3 totals 13 residues. The CDR3 DNA reads TGTGCCAGTAGTAAAAGGGGTAATGAAAAACTGTTTTTT. This codes for CASSKRGNEKLFF.

The chain has TRBV5-5 and TRBJ2-1; the D is unclear. The CDR3 is 14 amino acids. V lost 0 bases, J lost 3 bases, and 7 bases lay in between. Germline lookup yields CDR1 SGHKS and CDR2 YYEKEE (reference sequence). The CDR3: CASSLAGRYNEQFF. The CDR3 nucleotides read TGTGCCAGCAGCTTGGCCGGACGCTACAATGAGCAGTTCTTC.

V gene TRBV5-1 combines with J gene TRBJ2-5; TRBD2 aligns across 10 bases. The V gene end was trimmed by 4 bases and the J gene end by 4 bases; junction bases not matched to a gene: 10. Germline values: CDR1 SGHRS, CDR2 YFSETQ. This CDR3 comprises 16 residues. CDR3 residues: CASSLQLAGMVETQYF. Here the CDR3 DNA reads TGCGCCAGCAGCCTCCAACTAGCGGGGATGGTAGAGACCCAGTACTTC.

This sequence joins TRBV27 and TRBJ2-5; 11 bases agree with TRBD2. Germline loops: CDR1 MNHEY, CDR2 SMNVEV (reference sequence). This CDR3 has 16 residues. The junction had 5 bases not matched to a gene; V was cut back by 0 bases and J by 5 bases. The CDR3 sequence: CASSLSGLAARETQYF. The DNA for the CDR3 is TGTGCCAGCAGTTTATCGGGACTAGCGGCCAGGGAGACCCAGTACTTC.

The V call is TRBV6-5, the J call TRBJ2-2; 7 nucleotides line up with TRBD1. The CDR3 runs to 15 residues. Germline loops: CDR1 MNHEY, CDR2 SVGAGI. After removal of 4 bases from V and 5 bases from J, the junction contained 7 bases not matched to a gene. The CDR3 is CASSSRGIRTGELFF. CDR3 in DNA: TGTGCCAGCAGTTCCAGGGGGATTAGGACCGGGGAGCTGTTTTTT.